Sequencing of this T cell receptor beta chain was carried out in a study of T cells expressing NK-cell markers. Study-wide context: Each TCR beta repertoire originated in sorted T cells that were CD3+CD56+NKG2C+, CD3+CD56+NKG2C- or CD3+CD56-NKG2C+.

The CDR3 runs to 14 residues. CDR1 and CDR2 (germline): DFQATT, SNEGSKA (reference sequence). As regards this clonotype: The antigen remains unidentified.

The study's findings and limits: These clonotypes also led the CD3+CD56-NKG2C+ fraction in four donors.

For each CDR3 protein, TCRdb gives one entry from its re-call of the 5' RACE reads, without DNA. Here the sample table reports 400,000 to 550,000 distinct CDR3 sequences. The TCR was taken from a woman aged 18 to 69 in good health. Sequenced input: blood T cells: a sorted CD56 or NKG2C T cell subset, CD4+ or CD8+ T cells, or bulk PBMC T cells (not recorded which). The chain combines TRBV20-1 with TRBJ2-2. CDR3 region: CSARADPNTGELFF.